This T cell receptor (beta chain) was observed in a study of blood T cell repertoires in COVID-19. Study overall: Acute-phase and convalescent COVID-19 samples originated in the United States, Italy and Spain.

In the original processing: Reference gene primer amplification in the assay estimated nucleated cell counts. Sequenced by immunoSEQ multiplex PCR; TCRdb stores in-frame clones only, minus some. From that table come the V and J calls and clone size; the DNA was used to work out D and trimming. The data show some 120,000 clones, 86% seen once. This clonotype originated in a human donor in a cohort sampled during active COVID-19. The sequenced sample was peripheral blood.

The CDR3 here is CASSGTSSLTDTQYF. The CDR3 DNA is TGCGCCAGCAGCGGCACTAGCAGCCTCACAGATACGCAGTATTTT. V is TRBV5-1 and J is TRBJ2-3, with D maybe TRBD2 (6 bases). Germline-derived CDR1 and CDR2 are SGHRS and YFSETQ. The length of the CDR3 is 15 residues. V was trimmed by 4 bases and J by 2 bases, leaving 14 bases between them.